Listed below are T cell receptor beta chains from one sample, sequenced in a study of cytotoxic CD8 clonotypes in ibrutinib-treated CLL. Method: immunoSEQ multiplex PCR; TCRdb's copy keeps in-frame clones and lacks some. Among 190,000 or so clones, 55% to 85% were seen once, and the ten largest hold under 15%. Specimen: PBMCs, collected after 24 months of ibrutinib treatment. Receptors originate from a human donor with chronic lymphocytic leukemia. Each CDR3 is given with its conserved first and last residue. D genes are given only for firm matches. Where a row states a size, it is once, few, many or the class of an expanded clone; other rows omit it.

D	size	V	J	CDR3	DNA
.	.	TRBV13	TRBJ2-3	CASSPGGGNTDTQYF	TGTGCCAGCAGCCCGGGGGGCGGAAACACAGATACGCAGTATTTT
.	.	TRBV5-4	TRBJ2-1	CASSLVSGKADEQFF	TGTGCCAGCAGCTTGGTATCGGGTAAGGCTGATGAGCAGTTCTTC
TRBD1	.	TRBV6-6	TRBJ1-5	CASSRGQINQPQHF	TGTGCCAGCAGTAGGGGACAGATTAATCAGCCCCAGCATTTT
.	.	TRBV10-3	TRBJ2-3	CATRGAGTDTQYF	TGTGCCACCCGTGGGGCGGGCACAGATACGCAGTATTTT
TRBD2	.	TRBV6-5	TRBJ2-7	CASSYVTGGPLDEQYF	TGTGCCAGCAGTTACGTAACGGGAGGCCCGCTTGACGAGCAGTACTTC
TRBD1	.	TRBV15	TRBJ2-7	CATSSQGQGRYEQYF	TGTGCCACCAGCAGTCAAGGACAGGGACGCTACGAGCAGTACTTC
.	.	TRBV15	TRBJ2-5	CATSRRGRSRETQYF	TGTGCCACCAGCCGGAGAGGGAGATCAAGGGAGACCCAGTACTTC
.	.	TRBV6-6	TRBJ1-1	CASSYSKGSTEAFF	TGTGCCAGCAGTTACTCGAAAGGGTCCACTGAAGCTTTCTTT
TRBD1	.	TRBV5-1	TRBJ1-1	CASSFTGQENTEAFF	TGCGCCAGCAGCTTTACGGGACAGGAGAACACTGAAGCTTTCTTT
TRBD2	.	TRBV5-1	TRBJ2-7	CASNLGHTSGVYEQYF	TGCGCCAGCAACCTGGGCCATACTAGCGGAGTTTACGAGCAGTACTTC
TRBD1	.	TRBV5-1	TRBJ2-5	CASSEVQGSQTQYF	TGCGCCAGCAGCGAGGTACAGGGGTCACAGACCCAGTACTTC
.	.	TRBV2	TRBJ2-7	CASSEPTGYYEQYF	TGTGCCAGCAGTGAGCCAACAGGGTACTACGAGCAGTACTTC
.	.	TRBV5-6	TRBJ2-5	CASSTTGTQYF	TGTGCCAGCAGCACGACTGGGACCCAGTACTTC
.	.	TRBV6-1	TRBJ1-5	CASNSGRGRAQPQHF	TGTGCCAGCAACTCGGGGAGGGGCAGGGCTCAGCCCCAGCATTTT
.	.	TRBV28	TRBJ2-1	CASSLSAAYEQFF	TGTGCCAGCAGTTTATCAGCGGCATATGAGCAGTTCTTC
TRBD1	.	TRBV6-5	TRBJ1-5	CASIDRVEKGQPQHF	TGTGCCAGCATCGACAGGGTCGAGAAGGGTCAGCCCCAGCATTTT
.	few	TRBV9	TRBJ2-1	CASSVASSGLPRVF	TGTGCCAGCAGCGTAGCCTCCTCCGGGCTCCCCCGGGTCTTC
.	.	TRBV7-2	TRBJ2-7	CASSLVRPAGSGSYEQYF	TGTGCCAGCAGCTTAGTGCGTCCGGCGGGGTCGGGATCCTACGAGCAGTACTTC
.	.	TRBV9	TRBJ2-1	CASSVVSTSSNEQFF	TGTGCCAGCAGCGTAGTAAGCACTAGTTCCAATGAGCAGTTCTTC
TRBD2	.	TRBV15	TRBJ2-7	CATSRDLAGAGYEQYF	TGTGCCACCAGCAGAGATCTAGCGGGAGCGGGGTACGAGCAGTACTTC
.	.	TRBV19	TRBJ2-1	CASSTTPGNEQFF	TGTGCCAGTAGTACTACACCGGGCAATGAGCAGTTCTTC
.	.	TRBV4-3	TRBJ2-7	CASSPGSRAGTYEQYF	TGCGCCAGCAGCCCCGGATCTAGGGCAGGGACCTACGAGCAGTACTTC
.	.	TRBV30	TRBJ1-5	CAWSGKSNQPQHF	TGTGCCTGGAGTGGTAAGAGCAATCAGCCCCAGCATTTT
TRBD1	.	TRBV5-1	TRBJ2-7	CASRQGLSYEQYF	TGCGCCAGCAGACAGGGGCTTAGCTACGAGCAGTACTTC
.	.	TRBV11-2	TRBJ2-6	CASSLTDSGANVLTF	TGTGCCAGCAGCTTAACAGACTCTGGGGCCAACGTCCTGACTTTC
TRBD2	.	TRBV5-4	TRBJ2-3	CASSFWEGSTDTQYF	TGTGCCAGCAGCTTTTGGGAGGGGAGCACAGATACGCAGTATTTT
.	few	TRBV7-9	TRBJ1-5	CASSPAGGWNQPQHF	TGTGCCAGCAGCCCCGCGGGGGGATGGAATCAGCCCCAGCATTTT
.	.	TRBV9	TRBJ2-2	CASSADRGHPESTGELFF	TGTGCCAGCAGCGCCGACAGAGGACACCCGGAGAGCACCGGGGAGCTGTTTTTT
TRBD1	.	TRBV6-1	TRBJ2-5	CASSEQTGGETQYF	TGTGCCAGCAGTGAACAGACAGGGGGCGAGACCCAGTACTTC
.	.	TRBV7-6	TRBJ1-5	CASSLGGRRHGGRGNQPQHF	TGTGCCAGCAGCTTAGGGGGAAGGAGACACGGGGGACGTGGCAATCAGCCCCAGCATTTT
.	.	TRBV6-5	TRBJ1-5	CASSYGANQPQHF	TGTGCCAGCAGTTACGGGGCTAATCAGCCCCAGCATTTT
.	.	TRBV10-1	TRBJ2-1	CASSESTLNNEQFF	TGCGCCAGCAGTGAGTCCACCCTGAACAATGAGCAGTTCTTC
.	few	TRBV7-2	TRBJ1-5	CASSLWAGEAQPQHF	TGTGCCAGCAGCTTATGGGCAGGGGAGGCTCAGCCCCAGCATTTT
.	.	TRBV30	TRBJ2-1	CAWSADSLEQFF	TGTGCCTGGAGTGCGGACTCTCTTGAGCAGTTCTTC
.	.	TRBV30	TRBJ1-5	CAWSSPPSNQPQHF	TGTGCCTGGAGTTCACCCCCTAGCAATCAGCCCCAGCATTTT
TRBD2	.	TRBV6-4	TRBJ2-2	CASSELAGVTGELFF	TGTGCCAGCAGTGAACTAGCGGGAGTGACCGGGGAGCTGTTTTTT
.	.	TRBV7-2	TRBJ2-6	CASREGGSSGANVLTF	TGTGCCAGCAGAGAGGGAGGCAGCTCTGGGGCCAACGTCCTGACTTTC
.	.	TRBV5-6	TRBJ1-5	CASSLYGAGQPQHF	TGTGCCAGCAGCTTGTATGGGGCCGGTCAGCCCCAGCATTTT
.	.	TRBV7-2	TRBJ2-1	CASSRWDPTLLSSYNEQFF	TGTGCCAGCAGCCGCTGGGACCCTACATTATTGAGCTCCTACAATGAGCAGTTCTTC
TRBD2	once	TRBV7-6	TRBJ2-7	CASSPAGGSTSYEQYF	TGTGCCAGCAGCCCGGCTGGCGGGAGTACATCCTACGAGCAGTACTTC
.	.	TRBV10-3	TRBJ2-7	CATGTEAYEQYF	TGTGCCACGGGGACCGAAGCCTACGAGCAGTACTTC